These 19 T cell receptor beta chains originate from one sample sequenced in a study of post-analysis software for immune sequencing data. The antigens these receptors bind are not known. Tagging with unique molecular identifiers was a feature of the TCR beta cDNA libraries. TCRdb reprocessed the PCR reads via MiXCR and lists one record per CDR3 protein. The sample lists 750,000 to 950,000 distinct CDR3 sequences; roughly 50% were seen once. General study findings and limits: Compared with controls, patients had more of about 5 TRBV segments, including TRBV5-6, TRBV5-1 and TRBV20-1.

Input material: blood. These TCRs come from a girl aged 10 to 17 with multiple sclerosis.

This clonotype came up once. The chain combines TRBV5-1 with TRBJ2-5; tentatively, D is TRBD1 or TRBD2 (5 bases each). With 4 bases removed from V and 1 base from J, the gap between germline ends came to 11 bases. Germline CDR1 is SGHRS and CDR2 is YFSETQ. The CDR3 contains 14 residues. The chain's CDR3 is CASSHPGRQETQYF. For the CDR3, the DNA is TGCGCCAGCAGCCACCCGGGACGCCAAGAGACCCAGTACTTC.

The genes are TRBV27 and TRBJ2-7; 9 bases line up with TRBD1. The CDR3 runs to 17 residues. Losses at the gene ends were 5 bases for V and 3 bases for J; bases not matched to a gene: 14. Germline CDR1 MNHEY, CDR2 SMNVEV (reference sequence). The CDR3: CASSPSVRDRAVYEQYF. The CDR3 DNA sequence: TGTGCCAGCAGTCCTTCCGTCCGGGACAGGGCTGTCTACGAGCAGTACTTC.

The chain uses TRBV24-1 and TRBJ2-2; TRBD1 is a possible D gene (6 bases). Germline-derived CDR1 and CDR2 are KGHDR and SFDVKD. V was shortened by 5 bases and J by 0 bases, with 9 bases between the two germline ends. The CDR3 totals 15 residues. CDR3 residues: CATSARGPNTGELFF. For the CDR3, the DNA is TGTGCCACCAGTGCCAGGGGACCGAACACCGGGGAGCTGTTTTTT.

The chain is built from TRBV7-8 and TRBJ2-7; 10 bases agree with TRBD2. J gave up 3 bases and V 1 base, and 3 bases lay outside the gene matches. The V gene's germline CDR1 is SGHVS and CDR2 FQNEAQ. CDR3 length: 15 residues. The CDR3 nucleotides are TGTGCCAGCAGCTTAGAGCTAGCGGGAGTCTACGAGCAGTACTTC. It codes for CASSLELAGVYEQYF.

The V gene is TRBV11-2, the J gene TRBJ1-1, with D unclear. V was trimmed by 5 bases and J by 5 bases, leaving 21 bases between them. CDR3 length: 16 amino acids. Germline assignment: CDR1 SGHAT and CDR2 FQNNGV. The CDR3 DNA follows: TGTGCCAGCAGCCCCCCTTATGGCGCAGGAATAACTGAAGCTTTCTTT. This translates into CASSPPYGAGITEAFF.

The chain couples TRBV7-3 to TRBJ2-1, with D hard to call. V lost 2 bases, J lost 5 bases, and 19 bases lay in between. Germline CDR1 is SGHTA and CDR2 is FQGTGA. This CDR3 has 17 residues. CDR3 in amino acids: CASSLQFDGWENNEQFF. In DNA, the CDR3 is TGTGCCAGCAGCTTACAGTTTGACGGGTGGGAAAACAATGAGCAGTTCTTC.

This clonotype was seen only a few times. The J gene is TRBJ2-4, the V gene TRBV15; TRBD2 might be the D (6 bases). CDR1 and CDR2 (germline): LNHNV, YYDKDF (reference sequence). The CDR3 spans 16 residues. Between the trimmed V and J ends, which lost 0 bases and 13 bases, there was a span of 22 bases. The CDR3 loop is CATSRDLGTPLREQYF. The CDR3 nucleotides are TGTGCCACCAGCAGAGATCTGGGGACCCCTCTCCGGGAGCAGTACTTC.

DNA for the CDR3: TGTGCCAGCAGTGCCACGACAGGGGGGGAGACCCAGTACTTC. This gives the protein CASSATTGGETQYF. V and J are TRBV25-1 and TRBJ2-5; TRBD1 matches at 9 bases. V gave up 4 bases and J gave up 5 bases; unmatched junction bases: 5. The CDR3 loop spans 14 amino acids. Per the germline V gene, CDR1 is MGHDK and CDR2 is SYGVNS. The variable domain in full, completed from reference TRBV25-1 and TRBJ2-5, reads EADIYQTPRYLVIGTGKKITLECSQTMGHDKMYWYQQDPGMELHLIHYSYGVNSTEKGDLSSESTVSRIRTEHFPLTLESARPSHTSQYLCASSATTGGETQYFGPGTRLLVL.

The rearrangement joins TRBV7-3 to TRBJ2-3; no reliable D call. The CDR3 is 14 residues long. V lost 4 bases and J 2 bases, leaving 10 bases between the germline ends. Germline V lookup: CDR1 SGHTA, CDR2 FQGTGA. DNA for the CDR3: TGTGCCAGCAGCTACGGACGAGACACAGATACGCAGTATTTT. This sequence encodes CASSYGRDTDTQYF. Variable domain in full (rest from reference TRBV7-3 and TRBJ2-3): GAGVSQTPSNKVTEKGKYVELRCDPISGHTALYWYRQSLGQGPEFLIYFQGTGAADDSGLPNDRFFAVRPEGSVSTLKIQRTERGDSAVYLCASSYGRDTDTQYFGPGTRLTVL.

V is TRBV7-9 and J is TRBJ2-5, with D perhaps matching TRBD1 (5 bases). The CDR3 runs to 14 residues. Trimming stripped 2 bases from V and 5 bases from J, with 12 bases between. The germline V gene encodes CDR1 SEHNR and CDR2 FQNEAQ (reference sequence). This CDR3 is CASSLQGWVETQYF. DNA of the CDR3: TGTGCCAGCAGCTTACAGGGCTGGGTGGAGACCCAGTACTTC.

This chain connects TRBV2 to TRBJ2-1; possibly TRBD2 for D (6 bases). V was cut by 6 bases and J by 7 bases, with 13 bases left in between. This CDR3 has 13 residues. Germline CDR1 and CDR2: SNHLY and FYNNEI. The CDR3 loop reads CASSDTSRNEQFF. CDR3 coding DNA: TGTGCCAGCAGCGATACTAGCAGAAATGAGCAGTTCTTC.

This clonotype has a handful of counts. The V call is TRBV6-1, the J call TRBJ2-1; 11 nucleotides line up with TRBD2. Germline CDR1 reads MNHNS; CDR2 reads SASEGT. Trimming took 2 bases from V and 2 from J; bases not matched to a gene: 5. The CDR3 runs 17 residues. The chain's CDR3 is CASSEFLAGGPYNEQFF. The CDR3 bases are TGTGCCAGCAGTGAATTTCTAGCGGGAGGACCCTACAATGAGCAGTTCTTC.

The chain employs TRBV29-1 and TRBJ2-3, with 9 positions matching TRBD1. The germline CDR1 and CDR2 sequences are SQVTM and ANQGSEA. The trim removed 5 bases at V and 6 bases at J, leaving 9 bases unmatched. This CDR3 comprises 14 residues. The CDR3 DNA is TGCAGCGTTAGAACTGGGACAGGGAGGGATACGCAGTATTTT. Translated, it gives CSVRTGTGRDTQYF.

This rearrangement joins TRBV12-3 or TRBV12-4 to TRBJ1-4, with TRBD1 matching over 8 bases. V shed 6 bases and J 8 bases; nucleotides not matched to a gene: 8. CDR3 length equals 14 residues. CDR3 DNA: TGTGCCAGCAGCCTGACAGGGGACAGAGAAAAACTGTTTTTT. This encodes CASSLTGDREKLFF.

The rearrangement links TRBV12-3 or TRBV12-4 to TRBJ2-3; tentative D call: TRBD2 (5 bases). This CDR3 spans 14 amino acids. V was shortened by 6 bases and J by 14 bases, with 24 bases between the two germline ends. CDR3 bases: TGTGCCAGCAGCATAGGACTGACCGTCTTACAGCGGTATTTT. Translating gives CASSIGLTVLQRYF.

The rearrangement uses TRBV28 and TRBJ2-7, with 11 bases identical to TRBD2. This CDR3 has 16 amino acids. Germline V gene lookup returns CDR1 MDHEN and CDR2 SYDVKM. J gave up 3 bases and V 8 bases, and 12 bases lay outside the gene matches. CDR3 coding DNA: TGTGCCAGCGGAGGTAGCGGGCTAGCGGGAGGCTACGAGCAGTACTTC. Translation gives CASGGSGLAGGYEQYF.

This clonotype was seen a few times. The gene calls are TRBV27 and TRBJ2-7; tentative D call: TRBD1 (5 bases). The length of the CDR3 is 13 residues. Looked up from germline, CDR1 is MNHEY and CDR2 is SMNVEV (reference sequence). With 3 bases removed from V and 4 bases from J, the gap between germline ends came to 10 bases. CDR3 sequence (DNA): TGTGCCAGCAGTTTGAATAAGGGGTACGAGCAGTACTTC. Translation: CASSLNKGYEQYF.

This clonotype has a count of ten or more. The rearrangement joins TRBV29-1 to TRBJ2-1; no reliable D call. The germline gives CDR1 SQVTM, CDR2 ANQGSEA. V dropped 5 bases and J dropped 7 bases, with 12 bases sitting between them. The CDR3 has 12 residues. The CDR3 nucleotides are TGCAGCGTTACCTCCATTGGTAATGAGCAGTTCTTC. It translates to CSVTSIGNEQFF.

CDR3 coding DNA: TGCAGTGCTTTGAAGCGGGAATACAATGAGCAGTTCTTC. Encoded protein: CSALKREYNEQFF. The chain combines TRBV20-1 with TRBJ2-1, with 7 bases fitting TRBD2. Germline CDR1 is DFQATT and CDR2 is SNEGSKA (reference sequence). The CDR3 has 13 amino acids. Trimming removed 5 bases from V and 4 bases from J; junction bases left unmatched: 5.